Reported below is one T cell receptor beta chain. Clones were sequenced by immunoSEQ multiplex PCR, and TCRdb holds only the in-frame ones, with some missing. The table includes 390,000 or so clones, around nine tenths detected once. The V gene's germline CDR1 is SGHRS and CDR2 YFSETQ. This CDR3 is built from 12 residues. V lost 2 bases and J 8 bases, leaving 10 bases between the germline ends. The source of the sample is a study of control samples from healthy donors and cancer patients. The gene calls are TRBV5-1 and TRBJ1-2; D is uncertain. Sequencing was carried out using PBMCs. The origin of this receptor is a man between 40 and 49 years old with head and neck cancer. The CDR3 DNA reads TGCGCCAGCAGCTTAGGCAGGAAAGGCTACACCTTC. Translated, it gives CASSLGRKGYTF.